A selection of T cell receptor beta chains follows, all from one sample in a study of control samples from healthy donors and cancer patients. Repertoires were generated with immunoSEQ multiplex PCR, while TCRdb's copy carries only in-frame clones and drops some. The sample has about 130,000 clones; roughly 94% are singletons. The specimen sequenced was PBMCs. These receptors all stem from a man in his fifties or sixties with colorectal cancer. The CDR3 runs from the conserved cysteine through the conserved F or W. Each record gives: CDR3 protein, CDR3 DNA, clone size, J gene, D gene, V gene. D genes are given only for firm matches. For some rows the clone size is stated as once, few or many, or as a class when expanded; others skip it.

CDR3aa: CASSIGGTSNEKLFF; CDR3nt: TGTGCCAGTAGTATAGGCGGGACGTCCAATGAAAAACTGTTTTTT; abundance: .; j_gene: TRBJ1-4; d_gene: .; v_gene: TRBV19
CDR3aa: CASSLTGAYEQYF; CDR3nt: TGTGCCAGCAGCTTGACAGGGGCCTACGAGCAGTACTTC; abundance: .; j_gene: TRBJ2-7; d_gene: TRBD1; v_gene: TRBV7-2
CDR3aa: CATSAGGADTQYF; CDR3nt: TGTGCCACCAGTGCCGGGGGCGCAGATACGCAGTATTTT; abundance: few; j_gene: TRBJ2-3; d_gene: .; v_gene: TRBV24-1
CDR3aa: CASSLQGSLTEQYF; CDR3nt: TGCGCCAGCAGCTTGCAGGGGTCGTTAACCGAGCAGTACTTC; abundance: few; j_gene: TRBJ2-7; d_gene: .; v_gene: TRBV5-1
CDR3aa: CASFTRIGYTF; CDR3nt: TGTGCCTCATTCACCCGAATTGGCTACACCTTC; abundance: .; j_gene: TRBJ1-2; d_gene: .; v_gene: TRBV30
CDR3aa: CASSLGHWTGGDYGYTF; CDR3nt: TGTGCCAGCAGCTTAGGACATTGGACAGGGGGCGACTATGGCTACACCTTC; abundance: .; j_gene: TRBJ1-2; d_gene: TRBD1; v_gene: TRBV11-2
CDR3aa: CASSHVGRGGNQPQHF; CDR3nt: TGCGCCAGCAGCCATGTCGGGAGGGGTGGCAATCAGCCCCAGCATTTT; abundance: .; j_gene: TRBJ1-5; d_gene: .; v_gene: TRBV4-1
CDR3aa: CASRPLGGAWGYTF; CDR3nt: TGTGCCAGCAGACCCCTTGGAGGGGCCTGGGGCTACACCTTC; abundance: .; j_gene: TRBJ1-2; d_gene: .; v_gene: TRBV5-5
CDR3aa: CAWSQGGVEQFF; CDR3nt: TGTGCCTGGAGTCAAGGGGGGGTTGAGCAGTTCTTC; abundance: .; j_gene: TRBJ2-1; d_gene: .; v_gene: TRBV30
CDR3aa: CASSLSISREETQYF; CDR3nt: TGTGCCAGCAGCCTTAGTATAAGCAGGGAAGAGACCCAGTACTTC; abundance: .; j_gene: TRBJ2-5; d_gene: .; v_gene: TRBV11-2
CDR3aa: CASRRHSGQGIDEQFF; CDR3nt: TGTGCCAGCAGACGCCACAGTGGGCAGGGAATCGATGAGCAGTTCTTC; abundance: .; j_gene: TRBJ2-1; d_gene: .; v_gene: TRBV28